What follows describes a single TCR beta chain. Its antigen is unidentified. Germline V lookup: CDR1 SGHRS, CDR2 YFSETQ. J lost 12 bases, V lost 2 bases, and 0 bases had no gene match. This CDR3 contains 11 residues. The data derive from a study of STAT5B mutations in CD4+ large granular lymphocyte leukemia. Study results and caveats: TRBV06-family usage was enriched in top patient clones (8/27) versus controls (2/35).

As originally analysed: Productive clonotypes were detectable down to 2.59 x 10-5 frequency. The protocol was immunoSEQ multiplex PCR, while the TCRdb copy is restricted to in-frame clones and leaves out a portion. Clonal size and the V and J genes are those of that table, whereas D and trimming came from the DNA. The repertoire has 1,500 to 2,000 clones, about 77% of them found once; the top ten carry roughly 90%. Sequences were obtained from PBMCs. The origin of this receptor is a woman aged 70 to 79 with CD4+ T-cell large granular lymphocyte leukemia. This chain connects TRBV5-1 to TRBJ2-1; TRBD2 matches 9 bases. Here the CDR3 DNA reads TGCGCCAGCAGCTTAGCGGGAGGGCAGTTCTTC. This gives the protein CASSLAGGQFF.